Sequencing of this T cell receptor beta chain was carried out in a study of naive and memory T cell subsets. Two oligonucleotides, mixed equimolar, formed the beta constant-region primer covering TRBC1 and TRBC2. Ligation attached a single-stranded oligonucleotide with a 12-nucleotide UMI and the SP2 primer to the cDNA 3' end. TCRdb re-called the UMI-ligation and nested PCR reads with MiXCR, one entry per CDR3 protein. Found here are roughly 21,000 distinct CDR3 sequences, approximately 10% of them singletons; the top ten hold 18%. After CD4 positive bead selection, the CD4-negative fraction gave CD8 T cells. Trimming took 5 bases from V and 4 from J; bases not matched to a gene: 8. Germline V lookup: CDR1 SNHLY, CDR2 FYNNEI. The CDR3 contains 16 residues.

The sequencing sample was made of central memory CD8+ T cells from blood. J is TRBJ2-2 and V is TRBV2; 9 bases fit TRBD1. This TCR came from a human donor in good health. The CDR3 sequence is CASSSTDRGITGELFF. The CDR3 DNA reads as TGTGCCAGCAGTTCTACGGACAGGGGTATCACCGGGGAGCTGTTTTTT. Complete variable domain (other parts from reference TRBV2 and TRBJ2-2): EPEVTQTPSHQVTQMGQEVILRCVPISNHLYFYWYRQILGQKVEFLVSFYNNEISEKSEIFDDQFSVERPDGSNFTLKIRSTKLEDSAMYFCASSSTDRGITGELFFGEGSRLTVL.